The 11 T cell receptor beta chains below come from one sample, sequenced in a study of blood T cell repertoires in COVID-19. The method was immunoSEQ multiplex PCR; TCRdb's version includes in-frame clones alone and lacks a portion of them. The table shows 150,000 or so clones, with roughly 83% occurring only once. The specimen sequenced was peripheral blood. The receptors here all came from a woman aged 55-69 years with acute or convalescent COVID-19.

This rearrangement joins TRBV28 to TRBJ2-5; 10 positions agree with TRBD2. Trimming took 6 bases from V and 3 from J; bases not matched to a gene: 4. This CDR3 is built from 14 residues. CDR1 MDHEN and CDR2 SYDVKM come from the germline V gene. The CDR3, as DNA: TGTGCCAGCAGCAGCGGGGGGGCAAAAGAGACCCAGTACTTC. It translates to CASSSGGAKETQYF.

The gene calls are TRBV19 and TRBJ2-1; 7 bases map to TRBD1. The CDR3 is 15 amino acids. The V gene's germline CDR1 is LNHDA and CDR2 SQIVND (reference sequence). The trim removed 5 bases at V and 1 base at J, leaving 5 bases unmatched. In nucleotides, the CDR3 is TGTGCCAGTAGTCCTCCCAGGGGGTCCTACAATGAGCAGTTCTTC. It yields the protein CASSPPRGSYNEQFF.

There are a few counts of this clone. CDR3 amino acids: CASSYSGLESPLHF. DNA of the CDR3: TGTGCCAGCAGTTACTCGGGTTTGGAGTCACCCCTCCACTTT. The chain employs TRBV6-6 and TRBJ1-6, with D unclear. The V end lost 0 bases, the J end lost 10 bases, and 10 bases lay between the germline ends. Germline CDR1 is MNHNY and CDR2 is SVGAGI (reference sequence). This CDR3 region has 14 residues.

The chain employs TRBV3-1 (or the pseudogene TRBV3-2) and TRBJ2-2; TRBD2 matches 8 bases. The J segment lost 0 bases and the V segment lost 4 bases, leaving 4 bases of the junction unmatched. The germline CDR1 and CDR2 sequences are LGHDT and YNNKEL (reference sequence). The CDR3 contains 16 residues. The CDR3 region is CASSLGGGSNTGELFF. CDR3 DNA sequence: TGTGCCAGCAGCCTGGGCGGGGGGTCGAACACCGGGGAGCTGTTTTTT.

This clone was detected a few times. The chain couples TRBV10-3 to TRBJ1-2; D is unresolved. The V gene lost 1 base and the J gene lost 5 bases, with 14 bases spanning the gap. CDR1 is ENHRY and CDR2 is SYGVKD in the germline V gene. The CDR3 has 15 amino acids. CDR3 loop: CAISEFLGTPYGYTF. DNA of the CDR3: TGTGCCATCAGTGAGTTCCTAGGCACACCTTATGGCTACACCTTC.

The rearrangement uses TRBV2 and TRBJ1-5, with D unresolved. Germline V gene lookup returns CDR1 SNHLY and CDR2 FYNNEI. V gave up 7 bases and J gave up 6 bases, with 19 bases separating them. The CDR3 contains 15 residues. The CDR3 bases are TGTGCCAGCATTCAGTGGGATAGCCGGGGTCAGCCCCAGCATTTT. Translated, it gives CASIQWDSRGQPQHF.

This clone occurred once. This chain uses TRBV6-5 with TRBJ1-3, with a weak D call TRBD1 (6 bases). Per germline, CDR1 MNHEY and CDR2 SVGAGI. The CDR3 runs to 14 residues. Trimming took off 6 bases at V and 2 bases at J, with 11 bases between the two ends. CDR3 in DNA: TGTGCCAGCAGAACAGGGATCCCTGGAAACACCATATATTTT. Its protein product is CASRTGIPGNTIYF.

The chain recombines TRBV27 with TRBJ1-1; the D gene is possibly TRBD1 (5 bases). V shed 4 bases and J shed 1 base, with 13 bases lying between them. Per the germline V gene, CDR1 is MNHEY and CDR2 is SMNVEV (reference sequence). The CDR3 totals 15 residues. The CDR3 nucleotides are TGTGCCAGCAGTTGGTTCGGGGGGTCGAACACTGAAGCTTTCTTT. Its translation: CASSWFGGSNTEAFF.

The rearrangement joins TRBV5-1 to TRBJ1-3; 9 nucleotides agree with TRBD1. The CDR3 consists of 16 residues. Germline V gene sequence: CDR1 SGHRS, CDR2 YFSETQ. Trimming took 4 bases from V and 1 from J; bases not matched to a gene: 6. CDR3 sequence: CASSLPQGASGNTIYF. The CDR3, as DNA: TGCGCCAGCAGCCTGCCACAGGGGGCGTCTGGAAACACCATATATTTT. Full variable domain (missing parts from reference TRBV5-1 and TRBJ1-3): KAGVTQTPRYLIKTRGQQVTLSCSPISGHRSVSWYQQTPGQGLQFLFEYFSETQRNKGNFPGRFSGRQFSNSRSEMNVSTLELGDSALYLCASSLPQGASGNTIYFGEGSWLTVV.

This chain uses TRBV11-2 with TRBJ1-3, with 7 bases aligning to TRBD1. Trimming took 4 bases from V and 0 from J; bases not matched to a gene: 6. Germline V CDR1 and CDR2: SGHAT, FQNNGV. This CDR3 has 16 residues. CDR3 bases: TGTGCCAGCAGCTCGGGACAGCGCCACTCTGGAAACACCATATATTTT. It translates to CASSSGQRHSGNTIYF.

This clone was found once. CDR3 region: CASSQGRGADTEAFF. Written as DNA, the CDR3 is TGTGCCAGCAGCCAAGGTCGGGGGGCGGACACTGAAGCTTTCTTT. This chain connects TRBV3-1 (or the pseudogene TRBV3-2) to TRBJ1-1, with a tentative D call TRBD1 (6 bases). Trimming left V 1 base short and J 3 bases short, with 12 bases between. Germline assignment: CDR1 LGHDT and CDR2 YNNKEL (reference sequence). The CDR3 loop spans 15 amino acids.